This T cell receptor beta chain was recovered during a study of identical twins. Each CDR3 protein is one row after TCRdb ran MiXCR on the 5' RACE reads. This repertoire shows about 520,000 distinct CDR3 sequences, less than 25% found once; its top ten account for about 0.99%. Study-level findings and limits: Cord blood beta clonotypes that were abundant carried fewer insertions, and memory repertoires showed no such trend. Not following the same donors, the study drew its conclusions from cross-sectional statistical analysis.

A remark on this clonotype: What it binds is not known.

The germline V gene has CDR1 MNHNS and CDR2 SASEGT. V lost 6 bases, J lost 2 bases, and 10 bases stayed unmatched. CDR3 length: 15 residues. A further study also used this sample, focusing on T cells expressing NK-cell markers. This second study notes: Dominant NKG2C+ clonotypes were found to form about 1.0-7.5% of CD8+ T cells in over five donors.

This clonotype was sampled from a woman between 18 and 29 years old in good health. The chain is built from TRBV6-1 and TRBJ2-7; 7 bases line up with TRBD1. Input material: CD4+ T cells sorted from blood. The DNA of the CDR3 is TGTGCCAGCAGCCCCCCCGGGACAGCCACCTACGAGCAGTACTTC. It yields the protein CASSPPGTATYEQYF.